One sample yielded the 32 T cell receptor beta chains listed below, sequenced in a study of siplizumab effects on memory and regulatory T cells. Repertoires were generated with immunoSEQ multiplex PCR, while TCRdb's copy carries only in-frame clones and drops some. The sample includes 100,000 or so clones, roughly 92% seen only once; the top ten take around 0.6%. The sequenced sample consisted of Tregs sorted from blood. The receptors come from a human donor in good health.

The genes are TRBV16 and TRBJ2-1, with TRBD1 as a possible D gene (5 bases). This CDR3 region has 13 residues. Deletions cut 5 bases from V and 5 bases from J, with 10 bases between. CDR1 KGHSY and CDR2 FQNENV come from the germline V gene. CDR3 region: CASSGQGNNEQFF. The CDR3 region has the DNA TGTGCCAGCAGCGGACAAGGGAACAATGAGCAGTTCTTC.

The J gene is TRBJ1-2, the V gene TRBV28; maybe TRBD1 (5 bases). The germline V and J ends were trimmed by 6 bases and 7 bases, with 21 bases remaining between them. This CDR3 has 15 residues. Germline assignment: CDR1 MDHEN and CDR2 SYDVKM. CDR3 protein: CASSTLTTASSGYTF. The DNA for the CDR3 is TGTGCCAGCAGCACTCTAACGACAGCCTCCAGTGGCTACACCTTC.

The rearrangement uses TRBV5-1 and TRBJ2-5; D is perhaps TRBD2 (6 bases). The CDR3 runs to 18 residues. Per germline, CDR1 SGHRS and CDR2 YFSETQ. Trimming pared 1 base from V and 2 bases from J, leaving 21 bases between. The CDR3 is CASSLILRLAQLQETQYF. CDR3 sequence (DNA): TGCGCCAGCAGCTTGATCCTCAGGCTAGCGCAATTGCAAGAGACCCAGTACTTC.

The chain joins TRBV5-1 to TRBJ1-1; TRBD1 matches 8 bases. This CDR3 spans 15 amino acids. J was trimmed by 0 bases and V by 3 bases; bases with no gene match: 4. Germline assignment: CDR1 SGHRS and CDR2 YFSETQ. CDR3 amino acids: CASSSKQGVNTEAFF. The CDR3 nucleotides are TGCGCCAGCAGCTCCAAACAGGGGGTGAACACTGAAGCTTTCTTT.

This chain links TRBV27 with TRBJ2-1, with 11 bases that match TRBD1. Losses at the gene ends were 4 bases for V and 7 bases for J; bases not matched to a gene: 12. The CDR3 sequence is 17 residues long. Germline V CDR1 and CDR2: MNHEY, SMNVEV (reference sequence). The CDR3: CASSSPRGGTGGNEQFF. The CDR3 region has the DNA TGTGCCAGCAGTTCCCCGCGGGGGGGGACAGGGGGTAATGAGCAGTTCTTC.

The chain is built from TRBV28 and TRBJ2-7, with D perhaps TRBD1 (5 bases). Trimming stripped 8 bases from V and 2 bases from J, with 10 bases between. The CDR3 extends over 12 amino acids. CDR1 MDHEN and CDR2 SYDVKM come from the germline V gene. CDR3 nucleotide sequence: TGTGCCAGCCAGACAGCACCCTACGAGCAGTACTTC. Protein product: CASQTAPYEQYF.

Only one count was recorded for this clone. The chain has TRBV2 and TRBJ1-4; D unresolved. Trimming shortened V by 2 bases and J by 5 bases, and 15 bases separated the two germline ends. The CDR3 runs 16 residues. The germline gives CDR1 SNHLY, CDR2 FYNNEI. CDR3 DNA sequence: TGTGCCAGCAGTGAATTATTCGGGCAGATAAATGAAAAACTGTTTTTT. Translated, it gives CASSELFGQINEKLFF. The complete variable domain, with remaining parts taken from reference TRBV2 and TRBJ1-4, reads EPEVTQTPSHQVTQMGQEVILRCVPISNHLYFYWYRQILGQKVEFLVSFYNNEISEKSEIFDDQFSVERPDGSNFTLKIRSTKLEDSAMYFCASSELFGQINEKLFFGSGTQLSVL.

With respect to this clone: This same CDR3 is encoded by further DNA sequences in the sample. This sequence joins TRBV5-1 and TRBJ2-7; no clear D gene. This CDR3 is 11 amino acids long. The V and J ends lost 3 bases and 1 base respectively, with 2 bases between them. CDR1 and CDR2 (germline): SGHRS, YFSETQ. CDR3 amino acids: CASSSSYEQYF. The CDR3 DNA reads as TGCGCCAGCAGCTCTTCCTACGAGCAGTACTTC.

This sequence joins TRBV7-3 and TRBJ2-5; 8 nucleotides line up with TRBD2. Trimming removed 6 bases from V and 5 bases from J; junction bases left unmatched: 14. Germline V gene sequence: CDR1 SGHTA, CDR2 FQGTGA. This CDR3 spans 16 amino acids. CDR3 loop: CASRPAGEVYWETQYF. The CDR3 nucleotides are TGTGCCAGCAGACCAGCGGGAGAGGTTTACTGGGAGACCCAGTACTTC.

The chain uses TRBV7-3 and TRBJ2-4, with a possible D match to TRBD2 (6 bases). Deletions cut 4 bases from V and 11 bases from J, with 15 bases between. This CDR3 is built from 13 residues. Per germline, CDR1 SGHTA and CDR2 FQGTGA. CDR3 amino acids: CASSSSLASVQYF. The DNA of the CDR3 is TGTGCCAGCAGCTCCTCCCTAGCGAGCGTTCAGTACTTC.

This chain joins TRBV19 and TRBJ2-7; 7 nucleotides match TRBD2. Germline assignment: CDR1 LNHDA and CDR2 SQIVND (reference sequence). This CDR3 region has 14 residues. The ends lost 5 bases at V and 5 bases at J; junction bases unmatched: 9. In DNA form, the CDR3 reads TGTGCCAGTAGTCCTAGACAGCGGGGAGACGAGCAGTACTTC. This sequence encodes CASSPRQRGDEQYF. Full variable domain (missing parts from reference TRBV19 and TRBJ2-7): DGGITQSPKYLFRKEGQNVTLSCEQNLNHDAMYWYRQDPGQGLRLIYYSQIVNDFQKGDIAEGYSVSREKKESFPLTVTSAQKNPTAFYLCASSPRQRGDEQYFGPGTRLTVT.

This chain joins TRBV19 and TRBJ2-1; the match to TRBD2 covers 9 bases. V lost 3 bases and J lost 4; bases outside the gene matches: 10. The CDR3 contains 17 residues. Looked up from germline, CDR1 is LNHDA and CDR2 is SQIVND (reference sequence). CDR3 sequence: CASSIGGRLAVYNEQFF. The CDR3 DNA follows: TGTGCCAGTAGTATCGGGGGTAGACTAGCGGTTTACAATGAGCAGTTCTTC.

The chain uses TRBV7-2 and TRBJ1-3; no clear D. Germline lookup yields CDR1 SGHTA and CDR2 FQGNSA. With 2 bases removed from V and 8 bases from J, the gap between germline ends came to 10 bases. The CDR3 runs to 13 residues. The CDR3 here is CASSLRIGDTIYF. CDR3 nucleotide sequence: TGTGCCAGCAGCTTAAGAATCGGGGACACCATATATTTT.

This chain uses TRBV5-1 with TRBJ1-5, with D hard to call. Trimming left V 3 bases short and J 2 bases short, with 18 bases between. The CDR3 is 17 amino acids. CDR1 is SGHRS, CDR2 YFSETQ, per germline. CDR3 region: CASSSGDPGRGNQPQHF. The DNA for the CDR3 is TGCGCCAGCAGCTCGGGAGACCCCGGGAGGGGCAATCAGCCCCAGCATTTT.

This chain uses TRBV11-3 with TRBJ2-1; maybe TRBD1 (5 bases). Trimming took off 2 bases at V and 10 bases at J, with 12 bases between the two ends. Germline CDR1 and CDR2: SGHNT and YENEEA. The CDR3 runs 13 residues. The CDR3 protein is CASSLHPSGEQFF. The CDR3 DNA follows: TGTGCCAGCAGCTTACATCCCTCAGGGGAGCAGTTCTTC.

The chain carries TRBV7-9 and TRBJ1-5; D may be TRBD1 (6 bases). The CDR3 runs to 12 residues. V was trimmed by 5 bases and J by 11 bases, leaving 13 bases between them. Germline CDR1 is SEHNR and CDR2 is FQNEAQ (reference sequence). CDR3 loop: CASSPAGGAQHF. The CDR3 coding sequence is TGTGCCAGCAGCCCCGCTGGGGGCGCCCAGCATTTT. The entire variable domain, with the rest obtained from reference TRBV7-9 and TRBJ1-5, is as follows: DTGVSQNPRHKITKRGQNVTFRCDPISEHNRLYWYRQTLGQGPEFLTYFQNEAQLEKSRLLSDRFSAERPKGSFSTLEIQRTEQGDSAMYLCASSPAGGAQHFGDGTRLSIL.

Ten or more counts support this clone. J is TRBJ2-1 and V is TRBV14; the match to TRBD2 covers 8 bases. Germline CDR1 SGHDN, CDR2 FVKESK. This CDR3 has 15 residues. Germline trimming cut 3 bases from V and 8 bases from J; bases unmatched to any gene: 9. CDR3: CASSHTSGPLYEQFF. The CDR3 nucleotides are TGTGCCAGCAGCCACACTAGCGGCCCTCTATATGAGCAGTTCTTC.

The chain combines TRBV2 with TRBJ1-5, with 7 bases identical to TRBD1. Germline values: CDR1 SNHLY, CDR2 FYNNEI. Trimming removed 6 bases from V and 3 bases from J; junction bases left unmatched: 8. The CDR3 extends over 15 amino acids. The CDR3 DNA reads TGTGCCAGCAGGAACTGGGACAGAGTCAATCAGCCCCAGCATTTT. This gives the protein CASRNWDRVNQPQHF.

The gene calls are TRBV19 and TRBJ1-2; maybe TRBD1 (6 bases). CDR3 length: 15 amino acids. Trimming stripped 2 bases from V and 7 bases from J, with 17 bases between. CDR1 is LNHDA and CDR2 is SQIVND in the germline V gene (reference sequence). The CDR3 nucleotides read TGTGCCAGTAGTATAATAGCAGGGGTGGTCCGTGGCTACACCTTC. Residues: CASSIIAGVVRGYTF.

The rearrangement joins TRBV11-2 to TRBJ1-2; possibly TRBD1 for D (6 bases). The CDR3 runs to 15 residues. CDR1 SGHAT and CDR2 FQNNGV come from the germline V gene. V was cut by 4 bases and J by 2 bases, with 14 bases left in between. DNA for the CDR3: TGTGCCAGCAGCTCACAGGGCAGGTTGAACTATGGCTACACCTTC. This codes for CASSSQGRLNYGYTF.

This clone has a single count. The chain joins TRBV10-2 to TRBJ1-2, with a possible D match to TRBD1 (5 bases). The germline V gene encodes CDR1 WSHSY and CDR2 SAAADI. Trimming stripped 6 bases from V and 8 bases from J, with 19 bases between. CDR3 length: 14 amino acids. The CDR3: CASSPGRGSGGYTF. As DNA, the CDR3 is TGCGCCAGCAGCCCGGGACGAGGCTCAGGGGGCTACACCTTC.

CDR3 in DNA: TGTGCCAGCAGCTTAAGGTTAACCTATGGCTACACCTTC. It codes for CASSLRLTYGYTF. The chain links TRBV11-2 to TRBJ1-2; no firm D call. The CDR3 has 13 residues. The germline gives CDR1 SGHAT, CDR2 FQNNGV. V shed 2 bases and J shed 4 bases, with 8 bases lying between them.

V gene TRBV2 combines with J gene TRBJ2-3; D may be TRBD1 (5 bases). The CDR3 runs 15 residues. CDR1 is SNHLY and CDR2 is FYNNEI in the germline V gene. V was shortened by 3 bases and J by 0 bases, with 10 bases between the two germline ends. DNA for the CDR3: TGTGCCAGCAGTGAGGGGCGGCCGAGCACAGATACGCAGTATTTT. It translates to CASSEGRPSTDTQYF.

J is TRBJ1-1 and V is TRBV28; D not resolved. Germline CDR1 and CDR2: MDHEN and SYDVKM. Trimming removed 7 bases from V and 8 bases from J, with 8 bases in between. The CDR3 has 10 amino acids. CDR3 DNA: TGTGCCAGCATGGGGAGGGAAGCTTTCTTT. Translating gives CASMGREAFF. Complete variable domain (other parts from reference TRBV28 and TRBJ1-1): DVKVTQSSRYLVKRTGEKVFLECVQDMDHENMFWYRQDPGLGLRLIYFSYDVKMKEKGDIPEGYSVSREKKERFSLILESASTNQTSMYLCASMGREAFFGQGTRLTVV.

The chain carries TRBV5-4 and TRBJ2-7; 8 bases fit TRBD1. Germline lookup yields CDR1 SGHNT and CDR2 YYREEE (reference sequence). With 3 bases clipped from V and 5 bases from J, the junction kept 13 bases outside the gene matches. The CDR3 contains 16 residues. In nucleotides, the CDR3 is TGTGCCAGCAGCTCGCAGGGGGCTAAGTTTTTTCACGAGCAGTACTTC. Translating it yields CASSSQGAKFFHEQYF.

The chain employs TRBV15 and TRBJ2-7; D unclear. Germline assignment: CDR1 LNHNV and CDR2 YYDKDF (reference sequence). Trimming took 0 bases from V and 3 from J, leaving 12 bases between them. The CDR3 is made up of 15 amino acids. DNA for the CDR3: TGTGCCACCAGCAGAGAGACGGGTAGAATCTACGAGCAGTACTTC. Amino acids: CATSRETGRIYEQYF.

The J gene is TRBJ2-5, the V gene TRBV15; D call uncertain. Trimming pared 1 base from V and 5 bases from J, leaving 8 bases between. The CDR3 extends over 13 amino acids. The germline CDR1 and CDR2 sequences are LNHNV and YYDKDF (reference sequence). CDR3 residues: CATSRGNWETQYF. CDR3 sequence (DNA): TGTGCCACCAGCAGAGGGAATTGGGAGACCCAGTACTTC.

This clone appeared once. The chain combines TRBV7-2 with TRBJ2-7, with TRBD2 matching 7 bases. Germline trimming cut 6 bases from V and 6 bases from J; bases unmatched to any gene: 8. The CDR3 loop spans 13 amino acids. Germline values: CDR1 SGHTA, CDR2 FQGNSA. The CDR3 region has the DNA TGTGCCAGCAGTCATCCCTGGGGGGGCGAGCAGTACTTC. The encoded protein is CASSHPWGGEQYF.

This chain connects TRBV14 to TRBJ2-2, with D uncertain. CDR1 and CDR2 from the germline V gene are SGHDN and FVKESK. The V end lost 3 bases, the J end lost 1 base, and 6 bases lay between the germline ends. The length of the CDR3 is 14 residues. CDR3 nucleotide sequence: TGTGCCAGCAGCCATTGGGAGAACACCGGGGAGCTGTTTTTT. Translation gives CASSHWENTGELFF.

About this clone itself: No DNA is shown, since the ends of the CDR3 on it are uncertain; the CDR3 is the one TCRdb lists. The chain couples TRBV28 to TRBJ1-2. Looked up from germline, CDR1 is MDHEN and CDR2 is SYDVKM. The CDR3 spans 15 amino acids, including both terminal residues. The CDR3 here is CASSTFGGGASVHTF.

The rearrangement joins TRBV19 to TRBJ2-3; 11 nucleotides align to TRBD2. CDR1 is LNHDA and CDR2 is SQIVND in the germline V gene (reference sequence). Trimming took 0 bases from V and 8 from J; bases not matched to a gene: 7. CDR3 length: 16 residues. For the CDR3, the DNA is TGTGCCAGTAGTATAGAAACTACTAGCGGGGGAGGTACGCAGTATTTT. Translation gives CASSIETTSGGGTQYF.

This clone turned up a few times. This sequence joins TRBV5-1 and TRBJ1-1; D call uncertain. Trimming left V 0 bases short and J 1 base short, with 7 bases between. CDR3 length: 14 amino acids. Per the germline V gene, CDR1 is SGHRS and CDR2 is YFSETQ. CDR3 residues: CASSLVAGNTEAFF. DNA for the CDR3: TGCGCCAGCAGCTTGGTGGCAGGGAACACTGAAGCTTTCTTT.